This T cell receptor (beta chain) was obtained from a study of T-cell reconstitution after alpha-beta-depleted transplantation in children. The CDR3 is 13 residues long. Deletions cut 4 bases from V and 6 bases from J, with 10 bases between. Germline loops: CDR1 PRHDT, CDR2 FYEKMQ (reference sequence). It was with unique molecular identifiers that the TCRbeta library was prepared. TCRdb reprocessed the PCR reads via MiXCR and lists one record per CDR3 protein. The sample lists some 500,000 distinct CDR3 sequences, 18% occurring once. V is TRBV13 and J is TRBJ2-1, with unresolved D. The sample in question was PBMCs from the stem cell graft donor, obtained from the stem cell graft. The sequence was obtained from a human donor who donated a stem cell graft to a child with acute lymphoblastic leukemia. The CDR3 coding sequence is TGTGCCAGCAGCTCCCGGAGCCCCAATGAGCAGTTCTTC. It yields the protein CASSSRSPNEQFF.